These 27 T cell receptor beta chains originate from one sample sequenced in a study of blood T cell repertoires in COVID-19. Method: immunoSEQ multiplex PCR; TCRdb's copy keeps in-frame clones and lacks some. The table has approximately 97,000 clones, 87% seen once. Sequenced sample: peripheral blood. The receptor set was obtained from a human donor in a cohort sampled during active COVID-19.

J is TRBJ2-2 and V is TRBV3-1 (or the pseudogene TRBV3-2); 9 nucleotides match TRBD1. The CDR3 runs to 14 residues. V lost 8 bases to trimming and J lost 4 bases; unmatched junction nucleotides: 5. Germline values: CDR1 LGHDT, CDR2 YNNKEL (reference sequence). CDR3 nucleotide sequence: TGTGCCAGCGGACCGACAGGGGGCACCGGGGAGCTGTTTTTT. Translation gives CASGPTGGTGELFF.

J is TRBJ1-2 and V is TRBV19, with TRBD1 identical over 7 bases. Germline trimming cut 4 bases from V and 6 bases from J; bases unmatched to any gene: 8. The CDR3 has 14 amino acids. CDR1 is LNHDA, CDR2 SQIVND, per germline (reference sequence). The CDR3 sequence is CASSTTGSGNGYTF. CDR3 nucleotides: TGTGCCAGTAGTACGACAGGGTCAGGAAATGGCTACACCTTC.

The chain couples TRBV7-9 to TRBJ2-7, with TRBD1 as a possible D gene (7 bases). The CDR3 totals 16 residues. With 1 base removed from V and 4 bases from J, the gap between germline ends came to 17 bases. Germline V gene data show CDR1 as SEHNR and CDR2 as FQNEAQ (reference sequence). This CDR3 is CASSLEEGRGWYEQYF. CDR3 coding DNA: TGTGCCAGCAGCTTAGAGGAGGGCAGGGGGTGGTACGAGCAGTACTTC.

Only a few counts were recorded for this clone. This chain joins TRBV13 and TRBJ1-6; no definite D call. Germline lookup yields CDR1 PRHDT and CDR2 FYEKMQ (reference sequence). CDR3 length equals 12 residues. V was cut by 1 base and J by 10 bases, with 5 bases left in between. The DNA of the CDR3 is TGTGCCAGCAGCTTAGCAGAATCACCCCTCCACTTT. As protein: CASSLAESPLHF.

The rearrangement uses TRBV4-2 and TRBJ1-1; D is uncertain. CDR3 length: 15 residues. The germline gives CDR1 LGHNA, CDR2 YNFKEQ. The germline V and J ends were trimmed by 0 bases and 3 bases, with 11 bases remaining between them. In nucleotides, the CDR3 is TGTGCCAGCAGCCAAGATGAATGGGGAGACACTGAAGCTTTCTTT. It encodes CASSQDEWGDTEAFF.

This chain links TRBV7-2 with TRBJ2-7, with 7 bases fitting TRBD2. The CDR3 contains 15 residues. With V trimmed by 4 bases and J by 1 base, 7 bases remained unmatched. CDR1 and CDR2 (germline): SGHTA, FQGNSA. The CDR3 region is CASSSGGRGSYEQYF. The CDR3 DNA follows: TGTGCCAGCAGCTCGGGGGGAAGGGGATCCTACGAGCAGTACTTC.

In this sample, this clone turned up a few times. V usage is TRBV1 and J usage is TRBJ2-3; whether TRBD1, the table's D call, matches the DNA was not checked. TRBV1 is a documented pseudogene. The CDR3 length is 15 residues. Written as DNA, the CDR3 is TGCACCAGCAGCGGGGGCGGCTACAGCACAGATACGCAGTATTTT. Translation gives CTSSGGGYSTDTQYF.

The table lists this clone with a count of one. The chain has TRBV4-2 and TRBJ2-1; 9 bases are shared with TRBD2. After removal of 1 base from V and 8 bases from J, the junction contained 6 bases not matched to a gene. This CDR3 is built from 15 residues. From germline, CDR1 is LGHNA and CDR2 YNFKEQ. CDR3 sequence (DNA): TGTGCCAGCAGCCAAGCGGGACTAGCTTTGGATGAGCAGTTCTTC. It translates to CASSQAGLALDEQFF.

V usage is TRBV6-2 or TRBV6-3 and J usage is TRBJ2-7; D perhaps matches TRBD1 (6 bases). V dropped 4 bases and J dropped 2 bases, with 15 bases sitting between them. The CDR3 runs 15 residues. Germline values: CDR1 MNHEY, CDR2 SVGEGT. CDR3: CASSSLIQGTYEQYF. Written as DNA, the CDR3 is TGTGCCAGCAGTTCCCTCATTCAGGGGACCTACGAGCAGTACTTC.

CDR3 coding DNA: TGTGCCAGCTCACCCCCACCAGGGATCTATGGCTACACCTTC. Translation gives CASSPPPGIYGYTF. This chain uses TRBV18 with TRBJ1-2; the D gene is possibly TRBD1 (5 bases). V lost 3 bases to trimming and J lost 4 bases, with 12 bases between them. The CDR3 consists of 14 residues. Germline V gives CDR1 KGHSH, CDR2 LQKENI.

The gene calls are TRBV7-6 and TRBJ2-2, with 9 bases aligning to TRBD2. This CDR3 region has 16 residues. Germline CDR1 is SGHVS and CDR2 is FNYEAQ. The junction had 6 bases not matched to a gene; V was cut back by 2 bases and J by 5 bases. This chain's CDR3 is CASSLSGRRWTGELFF. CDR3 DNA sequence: TGTGCCAGCAGCTTAAGCGGGAGGAGATGGACCGGGGAGCTGTTTTTT.

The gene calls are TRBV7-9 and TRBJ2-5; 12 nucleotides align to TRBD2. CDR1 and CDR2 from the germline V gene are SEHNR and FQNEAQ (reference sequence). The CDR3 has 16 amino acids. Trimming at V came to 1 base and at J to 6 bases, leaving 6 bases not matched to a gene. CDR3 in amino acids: CASSLVTSGRGQTQYF. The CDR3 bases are TGTGCCAGCAGCTTAGTGACTAGCGGGAGAGGACAGACCCAGTACTTC.

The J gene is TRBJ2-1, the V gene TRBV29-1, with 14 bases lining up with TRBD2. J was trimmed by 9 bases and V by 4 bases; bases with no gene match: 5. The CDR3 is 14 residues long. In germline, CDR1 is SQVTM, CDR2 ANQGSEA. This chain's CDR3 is CSVAGLAGVAEQFF. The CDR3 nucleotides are TGCAGCGTTGCGGGACTAGCGGGAGTGGCTGAGCAGTTCTTC.

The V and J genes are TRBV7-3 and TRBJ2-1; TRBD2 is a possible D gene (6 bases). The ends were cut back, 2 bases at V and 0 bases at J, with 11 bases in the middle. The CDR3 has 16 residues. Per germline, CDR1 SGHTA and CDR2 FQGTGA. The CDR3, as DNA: TGTGCCAGCAGCTTAGAGCGGGCTAGCTCCTACAATGAGCAGTTCTTC. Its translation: CASSLERASSYNEQFF.

CDR3 in amino acids: CARGSRQGTYYEQYF. The CDR3 DNA is TGTGCCAGGGGATCCAGGCAGGGGACCTACTACGAGCAGTACTTC. J is TRBJ2-7 and V is TRBV27, with a possible D match to TRBD1 (6 bases). Per the germline V gene, CDR1 is MNHEY and CDR2 is SMNVEV (reference sequence). V gave up 9 bases and J gave up 3 bases, with 21 bases separating them. CDR3 length: 15 amino acids.

The CDR3 sequence: CASSPQTRKAFF. The CDR3 DNA reads as TGTGCCAGCAGTCCACAGACACGAAAAGCTTTCTTT. The chain couples TRBV28 to TRBJ1-1; no reliable D call. This CDR3 has 12 residues. V was cut by 5 bases and J by 9 bases, with 13 bases left in between. Germline assignment: CDR1 MDHEN and CDR2 SYDVKM. The variable domain in full, with the rest retrieved from reference TRBV28 and TRBJ1-1, is DVKVTQSSRYLVKRTGEKVFLECVQDMDHENMFWYRQDPGLGLRLIYFSYDVKMKEKGDIPEGYSVSREKKERFSLILESASTNQTSMYLCASSPQTRKAFFGQGTRLTVV.

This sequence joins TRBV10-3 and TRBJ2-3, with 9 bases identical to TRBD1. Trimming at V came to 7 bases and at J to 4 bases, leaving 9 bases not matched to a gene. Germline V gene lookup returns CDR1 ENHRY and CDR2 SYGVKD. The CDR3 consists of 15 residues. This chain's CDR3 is CAIKEPDRGPDTQYF. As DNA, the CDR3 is TGTGCCATCAAAGAACCGGACAGGGGCCCAGATACGCAGTATTTT.

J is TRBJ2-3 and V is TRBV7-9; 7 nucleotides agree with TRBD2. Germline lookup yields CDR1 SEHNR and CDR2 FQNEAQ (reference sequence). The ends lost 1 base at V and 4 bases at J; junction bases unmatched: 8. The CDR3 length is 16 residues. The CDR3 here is CASSLVGGRDADTQYF. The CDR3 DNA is TGTGCCAGCAGCTTAGTGGGCGGGAGAGACGCAGATACGCAGTATTTT.

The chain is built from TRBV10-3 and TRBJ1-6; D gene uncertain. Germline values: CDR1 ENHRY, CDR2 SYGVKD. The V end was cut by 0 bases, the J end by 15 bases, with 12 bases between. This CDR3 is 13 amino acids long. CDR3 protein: CAISESPREDLHF. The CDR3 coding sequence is TGTGCCATCAGTGAGTCACCCCGTGAGGACCTCCACTTT.

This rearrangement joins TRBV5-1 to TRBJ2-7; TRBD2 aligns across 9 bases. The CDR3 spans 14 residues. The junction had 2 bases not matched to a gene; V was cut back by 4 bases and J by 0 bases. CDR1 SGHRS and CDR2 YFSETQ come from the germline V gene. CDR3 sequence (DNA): TGCGCCAGCAGCGGGACTAGCATCTCCTACGAGCAGTACTTC. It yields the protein CASSGTSISYEQYF.

The CDR3 loop is CASSVGAGGNYEQYF. The CDR3 DNA sequence: TGTGCCAGCAGCGTAGGCGCGGGAGGCAACTACGAGCAGTACTTC. This chain connects TRBV9 to TRBJ2-7; the match to TRBD2 covers 8 bases. The CDR3 has 15 amino acids. Germline V gene data show CDR1 as SGDLS and CDR2 as YYNGEE. After removal of 0 bases from V and 3 bases from J, the junction contained 5 bases not matched to a gene.

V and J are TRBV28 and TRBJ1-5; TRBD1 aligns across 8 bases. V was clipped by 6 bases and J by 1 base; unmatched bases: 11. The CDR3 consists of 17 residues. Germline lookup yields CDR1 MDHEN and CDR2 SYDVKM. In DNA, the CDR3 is TGTGCCAGCAGATCCCCCCAGGGGGCGCGGAGCAATCAGCCCCAGCATTTT. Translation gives CASRSPQGARSNQPQHF.

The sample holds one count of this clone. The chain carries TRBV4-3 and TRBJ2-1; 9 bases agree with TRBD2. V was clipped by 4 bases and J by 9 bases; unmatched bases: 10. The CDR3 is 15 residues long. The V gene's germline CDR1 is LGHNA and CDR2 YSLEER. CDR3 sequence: CASSLNSGRMVEQFF. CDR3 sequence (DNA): TGCGCCAGCAGCCTAAATAGCGGGAGAATGGTTGAGCAGTTCTTC.

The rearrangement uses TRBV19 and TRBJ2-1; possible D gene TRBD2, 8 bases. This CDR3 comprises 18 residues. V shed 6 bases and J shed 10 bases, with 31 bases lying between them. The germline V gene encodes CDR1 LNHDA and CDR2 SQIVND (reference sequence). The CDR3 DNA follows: TGTGCCAGTAGCCCGAACCTCAGGGGGGGCGGGAGGCCCCCCGAGCAGTTCTTC. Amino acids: CASSPNLRGGGRPPEQFF.

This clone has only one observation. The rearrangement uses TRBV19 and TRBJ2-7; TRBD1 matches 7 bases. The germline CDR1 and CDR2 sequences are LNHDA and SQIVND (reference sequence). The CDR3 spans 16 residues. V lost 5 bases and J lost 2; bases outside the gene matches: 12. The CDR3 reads CASSERDSGWAYEQYF. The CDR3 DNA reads TGTGCCAGTAGTGAACGGGACAGCGGTTGGGCCTACGAGCAGTACTTC.

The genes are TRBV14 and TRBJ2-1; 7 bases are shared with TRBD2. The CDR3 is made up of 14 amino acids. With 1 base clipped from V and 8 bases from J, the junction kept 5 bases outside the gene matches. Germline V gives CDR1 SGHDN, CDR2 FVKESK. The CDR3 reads CASSQVRTRYEQFF. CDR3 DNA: TGTGCCAGCAGCCAAGTGCGGACTAGGTATGAGCAGTTCTTC. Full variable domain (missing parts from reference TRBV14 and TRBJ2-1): EAGVTQFPSHSVIEKGQTVTLRCDPISGHDNLYWYRRVMGKEIKFLLHFVKESKQDESGMPNNRFLAERTGGTYSTLKVQPAELEDSGVYFCASSQVRTRYEQFFGPGTRLTVL.

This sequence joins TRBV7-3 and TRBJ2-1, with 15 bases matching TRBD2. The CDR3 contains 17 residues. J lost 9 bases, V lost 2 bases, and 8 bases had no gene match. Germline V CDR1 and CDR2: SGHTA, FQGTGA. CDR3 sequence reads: CASSLSEGLAGGAEQFF. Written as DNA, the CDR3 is TGTGCCAGCAGCTTATCGGAAGGACTAGCGGGAGGGGCTGAGCAGTTCTTC.